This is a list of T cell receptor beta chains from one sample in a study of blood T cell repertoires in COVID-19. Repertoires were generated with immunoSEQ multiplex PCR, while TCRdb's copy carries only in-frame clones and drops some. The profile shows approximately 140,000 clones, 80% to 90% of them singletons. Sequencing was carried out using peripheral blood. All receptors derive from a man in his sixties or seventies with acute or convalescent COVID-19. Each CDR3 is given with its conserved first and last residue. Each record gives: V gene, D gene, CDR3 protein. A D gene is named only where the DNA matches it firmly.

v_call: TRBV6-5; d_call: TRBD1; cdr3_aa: CASRGTGGSQPQHF
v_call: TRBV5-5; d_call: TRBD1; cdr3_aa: CASSLQPGQGYYGYTF
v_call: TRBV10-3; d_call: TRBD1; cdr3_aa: CAISGDRGPYGYTF
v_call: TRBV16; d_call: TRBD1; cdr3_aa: CASSRDRDQPQHF
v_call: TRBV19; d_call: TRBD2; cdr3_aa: CASTRTSGPQETQYF
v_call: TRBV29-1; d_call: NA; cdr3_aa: CSVQILGQENTEAFF
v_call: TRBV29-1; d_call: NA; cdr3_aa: CSVESGRGTYEQYF
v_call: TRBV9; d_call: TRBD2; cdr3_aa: CASSVATSGRAGEQYF
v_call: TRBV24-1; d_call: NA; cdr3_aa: CATSETRSKTTQETQYF
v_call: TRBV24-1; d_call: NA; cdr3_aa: CATSDFGAGERGEAFF
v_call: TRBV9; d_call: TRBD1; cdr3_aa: CASSVGTGAGETQYF
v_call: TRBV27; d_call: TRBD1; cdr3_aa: CASSPQGARTEAFF
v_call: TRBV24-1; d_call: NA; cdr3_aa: CATSEPPTNEQFF
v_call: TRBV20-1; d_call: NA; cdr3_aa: CSASPVGTDTQYF
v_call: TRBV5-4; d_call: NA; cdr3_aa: CASSKDSYNEKLFF
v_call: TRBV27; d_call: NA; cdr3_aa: CASSKRQNRETQYF
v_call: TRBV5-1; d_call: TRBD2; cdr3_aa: CASSETSGRPYNEQFF
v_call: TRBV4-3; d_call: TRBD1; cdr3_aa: CASSNNRGTNEKLFF
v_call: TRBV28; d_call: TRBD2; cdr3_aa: CASRPGRAGNIQYF
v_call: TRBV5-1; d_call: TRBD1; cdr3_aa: CASSFEQGAADTQYF
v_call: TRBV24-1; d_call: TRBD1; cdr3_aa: CATSDPGTAQETQYF
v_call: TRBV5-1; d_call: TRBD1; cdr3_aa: CASTLPTPGQGEAFF
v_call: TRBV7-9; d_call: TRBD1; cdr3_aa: CASSPRQGTYGYTF
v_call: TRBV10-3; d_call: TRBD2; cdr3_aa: CAISEFSGRVTDTQYF
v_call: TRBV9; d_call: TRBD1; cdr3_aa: CASSPQQGTDTQYF
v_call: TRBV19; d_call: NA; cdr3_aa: CASSIVGGQETQYF
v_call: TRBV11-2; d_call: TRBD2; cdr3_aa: CASSPPGGRYEQYF
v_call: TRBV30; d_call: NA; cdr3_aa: CAWKWGDGNEKLFF
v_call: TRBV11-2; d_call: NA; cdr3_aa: CASSSLPGLAGELFF
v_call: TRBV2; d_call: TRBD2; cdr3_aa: CASSYSGSTHNEQFF
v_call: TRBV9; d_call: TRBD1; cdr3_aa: CASSTWDRSHSGNTIYF